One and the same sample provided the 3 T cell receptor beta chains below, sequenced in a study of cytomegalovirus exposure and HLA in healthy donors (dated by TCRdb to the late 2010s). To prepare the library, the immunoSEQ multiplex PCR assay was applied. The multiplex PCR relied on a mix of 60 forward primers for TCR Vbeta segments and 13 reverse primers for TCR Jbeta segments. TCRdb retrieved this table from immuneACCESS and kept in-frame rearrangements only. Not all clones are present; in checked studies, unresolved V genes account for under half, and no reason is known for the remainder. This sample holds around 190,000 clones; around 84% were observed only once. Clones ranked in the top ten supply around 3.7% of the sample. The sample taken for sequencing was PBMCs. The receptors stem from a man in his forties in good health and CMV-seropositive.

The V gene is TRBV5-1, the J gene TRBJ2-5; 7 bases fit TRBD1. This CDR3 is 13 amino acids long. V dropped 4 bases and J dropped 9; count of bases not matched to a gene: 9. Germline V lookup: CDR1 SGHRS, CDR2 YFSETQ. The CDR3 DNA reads TGCGCCAGCAGCGCAGGGACAGCGGCGGCCCAGTACTTC. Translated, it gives CASSAGTAAAQYF.

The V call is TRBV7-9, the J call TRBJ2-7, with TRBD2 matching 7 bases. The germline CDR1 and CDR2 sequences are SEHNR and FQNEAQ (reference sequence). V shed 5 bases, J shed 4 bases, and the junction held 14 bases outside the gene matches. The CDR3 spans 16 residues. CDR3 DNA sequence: TGTGCCAGCAGCCCAGCCGTGGGCGGGAGTGGTTACGAGCAGTACTTC. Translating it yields CASSPAVGGSGYEQYF.

The CDR3 sequence: CASSEPGSGTDTQYF. The CDR3 nucleotides are TGTGCCAGCAGTGAACCCGGGAGCGGCACAGATACGCAGTATTTT. This rearrangement joins TRBV6-1 to TRBJ2-3; maybe TRBD2 (6 bases). The V gene lost 2 bases and the J gene lost 1 base, with 10 bases spanning the gap. The CDR3 spans 15 residues. The germline CDR1 and CDR2 sequences are MNHNS and SASEGT.